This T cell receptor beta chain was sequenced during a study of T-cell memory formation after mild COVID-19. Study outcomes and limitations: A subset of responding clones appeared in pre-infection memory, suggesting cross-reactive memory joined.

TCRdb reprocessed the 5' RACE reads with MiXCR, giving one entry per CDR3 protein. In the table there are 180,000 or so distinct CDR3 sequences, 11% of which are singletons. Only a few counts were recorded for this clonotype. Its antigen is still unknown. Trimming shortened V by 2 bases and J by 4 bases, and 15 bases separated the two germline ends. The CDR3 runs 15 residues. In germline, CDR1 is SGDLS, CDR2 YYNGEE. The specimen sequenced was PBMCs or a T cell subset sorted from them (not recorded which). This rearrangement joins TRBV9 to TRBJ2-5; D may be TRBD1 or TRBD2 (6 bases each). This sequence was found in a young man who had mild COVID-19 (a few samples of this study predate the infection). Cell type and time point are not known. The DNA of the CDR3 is TGTGCCAGCAGCGTTGGGGGGCTATTGACAGAGACCCAGTACTTC. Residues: CASSVGGLLTETQYF.